The clone carrying this TCR beta chain was found a few times. Its antigen remains unknown. J gave up 9 bases and V 1 base, and 5 bases lay outside the gene matches. Germline V gene sequence: CDR1 LGHDT, CDR2 YNNKEL (reference sequence). The CDR3 has 13 residues. TCRdb processed the 5' RACE reads anew with MiXCR; each CDR3 protein has one entry. The repertoire holds around 960,000 distinct CDR3 sequences, roughly 12% seen once, with around 1.5% in the top ten. This entry comes from a study of identical twins. Regarding the study as a whole: Within cord blood, abundant beta clonotypes carried fewer insertions, but memory repertoires showed no such trend.

A further study also used this sample, focusing on yellow fever vaccine responses in identical twins.

Specimen: PBMCs. The J gene is TRBJ2-7, the V gene TRBV3-1; 8 bases are shared with TRBD2. The TCR originated in a woman younger than 35 in good health. The CDR3 reads CASSQGAGARQYV. For the CDR3, the DNA is TGTGCCAGCAGCCAAGGAGCGGGGGCACGGCAGTACGTC.